A single sample is the source of the 18 T cell receptor beta chains below, sequenced in a study of blood T cells in healthy people across ages. It was with a sample-barcoded 5' primer and a J-beta primer mix that a second PCR of roughly 7 to 12 cycles was run. One entry per CDR3 protein results from TCRdb running MiXCR on the 5' RACE reads. The sample carries about 290,000 distinct CDR3 sequences, 27% recorded once. Sample: blood. These receptor sequences come from a woman between 65 and 79 years old in good health.

This sequence joins TRBV4-2 and TRBJ1-1; D is unclear. Between the trimmed V and J ends, which lost 0 bases and 3 bases, there was a span of 2 bases. This CDR3 is 12 amino acids long. CDR1 and CDR2 (germline): LGHNA, YNFKEQ. The CDR3 sequence is CASSQDYTEAFF. CDR3 in DNA: TGTGCCAGCAGCCAAGATTACACTGAAGCTTTCTTT.

There are a few counts of this clonotype. J is TRBJ2-5 and V is TRBV12-3 or TRBV12-4, with 8 bases that match TRBD2. The end of the DNA aligns better with TRBJ2-1, so the J call may be wrong. The CDR3 runs to 11 residues. CDR3 coding DNA: TGTGCCAGCACGCAGCGGGAGGAGCAGTTCTTC. Translated, it gives CASTQREEQFF.

This chain links TRBV7-9 with TRBJ2-3, with TRBD1 identical over 8 bases. Germline trimming cut 0 bases from V and 11 bases from J; bases unmatched to any gene: 10. This CDR3 is built from 15 residues. CDR1 is SEHNR, CDR2 FQNEAQ, per germline (reference sequence). The CDR3 protein is CASSLAFKDRARQYF. CDR3 in DNA: TGTGCCAGCAGCTTAGCGTTCAAGGACAGGGCTCGGCAGTATTTT.

Only a few counts were recorded for this clonotype. This sequence joins TRBV4-3 and TRBJ2-1, with a possible D match to TRBD2 (6 bases). CDR1 LGHNA and CDR2 YSLEER come from the germline V gene. This CDR3 contains 15 residues. V shed 3 bases and J shed 6 bases, with 15 bases lying between them. As DNA, the CDR3 is TGCGCCAGCAGCCAGGGACTCGGGACCCTCAATGAGCAGTTCTTC. Its protein is CASSQGLGTLNEQFF.

This clonotype was detected only a few times. The chain couples TRBV6-5 to TRBJ2-3, with D possibly being TRBD1 (5 bases). Per the germline V gene, CDR1 is MNHEY and CDR2 is SVGAGI. There are 13 residues in the CDR3. V lost 6 bases, J lost 4 bases, and 11 bases lay in between. The CDR3 coding sequence is TGTGCCAGCAGGCTACAGGAACCAGATACGCAGTATTTT. It is translated as CASRLQEPDTQYF.

Turning to this clonotype: The junction departs from germline at one end; a sequencing error may be responsible. The chain combines TRBV3-1 with TRBJ2-1; D is ambiguous. Germline V gene data show CDR1 as LGHDT and CDR2 as YNNKEL (reference sequence). CDR3 size: 16 residues. The CDR3 DNA sequence: TGTGCCAGCAGCGCAAGAGGCGTTAGGTCCTCCAATGAGCAGTTCTTC. It encodes CASSARGVRSSNEQFF.

As concerns this clonotype: The junction shows a germline mismatch at one end, possibly a read error. V is TRBV20-1 and J is TRBJ1-2; D perhaps matches TRBD1 (5 bases). This CDR3 comprises 13 residues. Germline loops: CDR1 DFQATT, CDR2 SNEGSKA (reference sequence). The CDR3 loop reads CSAPPSGGDGHTF. As DNA, the CDR3 is TGCAGTGCCCCACCTTCCGGGGGAGATGGCCACACCTTC.

The rearrangement joins TRBV10-2 to TRBJ2-7; TRBD1 matches at 9 bases. The CDR3 extends over 14 amino acids. Germline V lookup: CDR1 WSHSY, CDR2 SAAADI. J was trimmed by 3 bases and V by 7 bases; bases with no gene match: 7. The CDR3 DNA follows: TGCGCCAGCACCCGGGGACAGGGAGGCTACGAGCAGTACTTC. Its protein is CASTRGQGGYEQYF.

This clonotype was observed a handful of times. J is TRBJ2-4 and V is TRBV6-6; D uncertain. This CDR3 has 14 residues. V lost 7 bases to trimming and J lost 4 bases, with 14 bases between them. Germline assignment: CDR1 MNHNY and CDR2 SVGAGI (reference sequence). DNA of the CDR3: TGTGCCAGCACTCCCCGGGTTGTGAAAAACATTCAGTACTTC. Its protein product is CASTPRVVKNIQYF.

This clonotype showed up just a few times. The chain joins TRBV20-1 to TRBJ1-3; no firm D call. Germline CDR1 reads DFQATT; CDR2 reads SNEGSKA (reference sequence). V was trimmed by 3 bases and J by 7 bases, leaving 16 bases between them. This CDR3 comprises 14 residues. CDR3 sequence reads: CSASEGLYTNTIYF. In nucleotides, the CDR3 is TGCAGTGCTAGTGAGGGTCTTTATACGAACACCATATATTTT.

The DNA for the CDR3 is TGTGCCAGCAGTTCGGGACCCAGCCGGAATGAAAAACTGTTTTTT. This encodes CASSSGPSRNEKLFF. The genes are TRBV6-5 and TRBJ1-4, with a weak D call TRBD1 (5 bases). This CDR3 has 15 amino acids. Germline loops: CDR1 MNHEY, CDR2 SVGAGI. V was shortened by 4 bases and J by 5 bases, with 14 bases between the two germline ends.

There are a few counts of this clonotype. This may be a read error, as it is one base from a much larger clone. The chain uses TRBV7-9 and TRBJ1-4, with a tentative D call TRBD1 (5 bases). In germline, CDR1 is SEHNR, CDR2 FQNEAQ (reference sequence). The CDR3 totals 16 residues. The CDR3 is CAGSFYEGLGREKLFF. The DNA for the CDR3 is TGTGCCGGCAGCTTTTACGAGGGGCTGGGTAGAGAAAAACTGTTTTTT.

This rearrangement joins TRBV28 to TRBJ2-1; possibly TRBD1 or TRBD2 for D (5 bases each). CDR1 and CDR2 (germline): MDHEN, SYDVKM. V lost 7 bases and J lost 6, with 22 bases in between. This CDR3 is 16 amino acids long. In DNA form, the CDR3 reads TGTGCCAGCACCTCGGCCGGGGCGGGTATCATCAATGAGCAGTTCTTC. This codes for CASTSAGAGIINEQFF.

This chain uses TRBV10-3 with TRBJ2-5; D call uncertain. Between the trimmed V and J ends, which lost 2 bases and 5 bases, there was a span of 6 bases. The CDR3 covers 12 residues. From germline, CDR1 is ENHRY and CDR2 SYGVKD. The CDR3 region is CAISERAETQYF. CDR3 DNA sequence: TGTGCCATCAGTGAGCGAGCGGAGACCCAGTACTTC.

In this sample, this clonotype turned up a few times. This CDR3 is CATSRGQGNYGYTF. The CDR3 DNA reads TGTGCCACCAGCAGGGGACAGGGGAACTATGGCTACACCTTC. The rearrangement joins TRBV15 to TRBJ1-2, with 10 bases that match TRBD1. V lost 3 bases to trimming and J lost 2 bases; unmatched junction nucleotides: 0. The V gene's germline CDR1 is LNHNV and CDR2 YYDKDF (reference sequence). This CDR3 comprises 14 residues.

As DNA, the CDR3 is TGTGCCGGCGGGACCGCATCTGGAAACACCATATATTTT. The encoded protein is CAGGTASGNTIYF. V and J are TRBV14 and TRBJ1-3; a possible D gene is TRBD1 (5 bases). There are 13 residues in the CDR3. CDR1 SGHDN and CDR2 FVKESK come from the germline V gene. Trimming took 11 bases from V and 1 from J, leaving 12 bases between them. Full variable domain (rest looked up from reference TRBV14 and TRBJ1-3): EAGVTQFPSHSVIEKGQTVTLRCDPISGHDNLYWYRRVMGKEIKFLLHFVKESKQDESGMPNNRFLAERTGGTYSTLKVQPAELEDSGVYFCAGGTASGNTIYFGEGSWLTVV.

This chain joins TRBV20-1 and TRBJ1-1; 8 bases line up with TRBD1. Germline V gene lookup returns CDR1 DFQATT and CDR2 SNEGSKA (reference sequence). CDR3 size: 12 residues. Trimming removed 5 bases from V and 4 bases from J; junction bases left unmatched: 3. CDR3 protein: CSAEGQGTEAFF. DNA for the CDR3: TGCAGTGCTGAAGGACAGGGCACTGAAGCTTTCTTT.

The chain couples TRBV6-1 to TRBJ2-5; D remains ambiguous. V was pared by 6 bases and J by 5 bases, with 13 bases between. The CDR3 covers 13 residues. In germline, CDR1 is MNHNS, CDR2 SASEGT. CDR3 DNA: TGTGCCAGCAGCCCCATTTTGGGGGAGACCCAGTACTTC. It translates to CASSPILGETQYF.